These 8 T cell receptor beta chains were sequenced from one sample in a study of spatial heterogeneity in lung cancer. TCRdb used MiXCR to reprocess the 5' RACE reads, holding one entry per CDR3 protein. The profile shows 39,000 or so distinct CDR3 sequences, 6% to 8% of them singletons. Documented time point: sample taken at primary tumor resection. The authors sequenced whole RNA from tumor, nontumor lung or frozen PBMC without sorting. The source was PBMCs, collected at surgery. These receptors came from a male donor with early-stage non-small cell lung cancer.

Within the sample, this clonotype is medium-sized. The chain combines TRBV27 with TRBJ1-2, with D hard to call. The CDR3 consists of 14 residues. The V end was cut by 0 bases, the J end by 4 bases, with 9 bases between. The V gene's germline CDR1 is MNHEY and CDR2 SMNVEV (reference sequence). The CDR3 nucleotides read TGTGCCAGCAGTTTATCGGTCAGCCTCTATGGCTACACCTTC. It translates to CASSLSVSLYGYTF.

The chain carries TRBV6-6 and TRBJ2-7; 9 bases align to TRBD1. Germline trimming cut 2 bases from V and 2 bases from J; bases unmatched to any gene: 7. The CDR3 runs 16 residues. Germline loops: CDR1 MNHNY, CDR2 SVGAGI (reference sequence). The CDR3: CASSYTRTGETYEQYF. The CDR3 DNA follows: TGTGCCAGCAGTTACACTAGGACAGGGGAAACCTACGAGCAGTACTTC.

This clonotype has ten or more counts. The V and J genes are TRBV6-2 or TRBV6-3 and TRBJ2-3, with D uncertain. V dropped 2 bases and J dropped 3 bases, with 6 bases sitting between them. CDR1 MNHEY and CDR2 SVGEGT come from the germline V gene. The CDR3 is 13 amino acids. The CDR3 is CASSYQATDTQYF. The CDR3 nucleotides read TGTGCCAGCAGTTACCAAGCTACAGATACGCAGTATTTT.

This clonotype was recorded at least ten times. This sequence joins TRBV6-5 and TRBJ2-2, with D hard to call. Germline V gene lookup returns CDR1 MNHEY and CDR2 SVGAGI. V was cut by 8 bases and J by 4 bases, with 11 bases left in between. This CDR3 has 13 amino acids. CDR3 loop: CASGPNPTGELFF. In DNA form, the CDR3 reads TGTGCCAGCGGACCAAATCCCACCGGGGAGCTGTTTTTT.

This clonotype was found a few times. Here the CDR3 DNA reads TGTGCCAGCAGTCCCGGGACAGGGGCTAGCACAGATACGCAGTATTTT. This gives the protein CASSPGTGASTDTQYF. The chain employs TRBV6-2 or TRBV6-3 and TRBJ2-3; TRBD1 matches at 10 bases. CDR3 length: 16 amino acids. CDR1 MNHEY and CDR2 SVGEGT come from the germline V gene. Unmatched junction bases numbered 5, after V lost 5 bases and J lost 0 bases.

This clonotype was seen repeatedly, ten times or more. The chain is built from TRBV29-1 and TRBJ2-1, with TRBD1 identical over 10 bases. Germline CDR1 and CDR2: SQVTM and ANQGSEA. CDR3 length: 14 residues. The trim removed 5 bases at V and 0 bases at J, leaving 1 base unmatched. CDR3 DNA: TGCAGCGTTTGGACAGGGGGCTCCTACAATGAGCAGTTCTTC. Its protein is CSVWTGGSYNEQFF.

As for this clonotype: A read error may be the cause here, since a much bigger clone is one base away. The rearrangement uses TRBV5-1 and TRBJ2-3, with D uncertain. The CDR3 is made up of 13 amino acids. Per germline, CDR1 SGHRS and CDR2 YFSETQ. Here the CDR3 reads CVSRSSEEDTQYF. The CDR3 DNA follows: TGCGTCAGCCGCAGCTCCGAGGAAGATACGCAGTATTTT.

The chain recombines TRBV24-1 with TRBJ1-6; D is unclear. The germline V and J ends were trimmed by 2 bases and 0 bases, with 13 bases remaining between them. Per the germline V gene, CDR1 is KGHDR and CDR2 is SFDVKD. This CDR3 has 18 amino acids. This CDR3 reads CATSDWVAGSSYNSPLHF. The CDR3 DNA reads as TGTGCCACCAGTGATTGGGTGGCAGGCAGCTCCTATAATTCACCCCTCCACTTT.